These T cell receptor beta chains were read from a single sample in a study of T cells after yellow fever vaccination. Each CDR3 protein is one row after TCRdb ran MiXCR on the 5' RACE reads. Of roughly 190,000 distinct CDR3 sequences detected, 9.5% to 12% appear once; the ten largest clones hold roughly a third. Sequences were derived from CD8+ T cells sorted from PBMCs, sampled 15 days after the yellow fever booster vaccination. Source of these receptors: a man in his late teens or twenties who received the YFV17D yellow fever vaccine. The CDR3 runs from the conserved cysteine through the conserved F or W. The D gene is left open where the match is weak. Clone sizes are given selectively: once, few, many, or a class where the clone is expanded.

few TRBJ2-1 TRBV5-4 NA CASSFGGSGEQFF TGTGCCAGCAGCTTCGGTGGAAGCGGTGAGCAGTTCTTC
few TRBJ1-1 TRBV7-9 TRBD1 CASSPRGQGMNTEAFF TGTGCCAGCAGCCCGCGGGGACAGGGGATGAACACTGAAGCTTTCTTT
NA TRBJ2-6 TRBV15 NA CATSRARGSGANVLTF TGTGCCACCAGCAGAGCCAGGGGCTCTGGGGCCAACGTCCTGACTTTC
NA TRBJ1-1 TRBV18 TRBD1 CASSQEQGVDTEAFF TGTGCCAGCTCACAAGAACAGGGGGTGGACACTGAAGCTTTCTTT
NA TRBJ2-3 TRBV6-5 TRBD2 CASRILALGPDTQYF TGTGCCAGCCGAATACTAGCGCTCGGGCCAGATACGCAGTATTTT
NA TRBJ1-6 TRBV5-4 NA CASNAWGEGSPLHF TGTGCCAGCAACGCTTGGGGGGAAGGATCACCCCTCCACTTT
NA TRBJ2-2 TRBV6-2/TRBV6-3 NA CASSYAANTGELFF TGTGCCAGCAGTTACGCAGCGAACACCGGGGAGCTGTTTTTT
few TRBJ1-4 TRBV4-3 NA CASSQDEGSHEKLFF TGCGCCAGCAGCCAAGATGAAGGGTCCCATGAAAAACTGTTTTTT
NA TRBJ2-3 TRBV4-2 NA CASSQDPLRYTDTQYF TGTGCCAGCAGCCAAGACCCTTTGAGGTACACAGATACGCAGTATTTT
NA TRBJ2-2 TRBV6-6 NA CASSYSLITGELFF TGTGCCAGCAGTTACAGTCTGATCACCGGGGAGCTGTTTTTT
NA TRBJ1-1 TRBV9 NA CASSVAGSSNTEAFF TGTGCCAGCAGCGTAGCTGGAAGCTCTAACACTGAAGCTTTCTTT
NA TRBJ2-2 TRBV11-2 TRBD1 CASSLSMGQGQTGELFF TGTGCCAGCAGCTTGTCTATGGGACAGGGACAAACCGGGGAGCTGTTTTTT
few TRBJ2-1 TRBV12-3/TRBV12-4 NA CASSFRGKNEQFF TGTGCCAGCAGTTTTCGGGGGAAGAATGAGCAGTTCTTC
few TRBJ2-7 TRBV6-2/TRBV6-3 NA CASSYGTHEQYF TGTGCCAGCAGTTACGGAACCCACGAGCAGTACTTC
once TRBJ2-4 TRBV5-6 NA CASSLSGESAKNIQYF TGTGCCAGCAGCTTATCAGGGGAGAGCGCCAAAAACATTCAGTACTTC
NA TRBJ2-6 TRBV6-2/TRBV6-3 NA CASSGGTSGANVLTF TGTGCCAGCAGCGGGGGTACCTCTGGGGCCAACGTCCTGACTTTC
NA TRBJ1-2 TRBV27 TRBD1 CASSSGDRGYGYTF TGTGCCAGCAGTTCCGGGGACAGGGGCTATGGCTACACCTTC
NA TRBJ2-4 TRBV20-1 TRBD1 CSADRGTGANIQYF TGCAGTGCCGACAGGGGCACGGGGGCAAACATTCAGTACTTC
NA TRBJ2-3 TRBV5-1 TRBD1 CASSQTGGFADTQYF TGCGCCAGCAGCCAGACAGGGGGGTTCGCAGATACGCAGTATTTT
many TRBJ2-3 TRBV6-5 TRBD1 CASSYMDRGTDTQYF TGTGCCAGCAGTTACATGGACAGGGGCACAGATACGCAGTATTTT
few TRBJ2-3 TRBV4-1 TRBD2 CASSQAGLASTDTQYF TGCGCCAGCAGCCAGGCGGGACTAGCGAGCACAGATACGCAGTATTTT
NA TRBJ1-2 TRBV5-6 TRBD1 CASSSDRGRIDGYTF TGTGCCAGCAGCTCGGACAGGGGGCGGATAGATGGCTACACCTTC
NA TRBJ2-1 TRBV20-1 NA CSATMGNDEQFF TGCAGTGCCACCATGGGGAACGATGAGCAGTTCTTC